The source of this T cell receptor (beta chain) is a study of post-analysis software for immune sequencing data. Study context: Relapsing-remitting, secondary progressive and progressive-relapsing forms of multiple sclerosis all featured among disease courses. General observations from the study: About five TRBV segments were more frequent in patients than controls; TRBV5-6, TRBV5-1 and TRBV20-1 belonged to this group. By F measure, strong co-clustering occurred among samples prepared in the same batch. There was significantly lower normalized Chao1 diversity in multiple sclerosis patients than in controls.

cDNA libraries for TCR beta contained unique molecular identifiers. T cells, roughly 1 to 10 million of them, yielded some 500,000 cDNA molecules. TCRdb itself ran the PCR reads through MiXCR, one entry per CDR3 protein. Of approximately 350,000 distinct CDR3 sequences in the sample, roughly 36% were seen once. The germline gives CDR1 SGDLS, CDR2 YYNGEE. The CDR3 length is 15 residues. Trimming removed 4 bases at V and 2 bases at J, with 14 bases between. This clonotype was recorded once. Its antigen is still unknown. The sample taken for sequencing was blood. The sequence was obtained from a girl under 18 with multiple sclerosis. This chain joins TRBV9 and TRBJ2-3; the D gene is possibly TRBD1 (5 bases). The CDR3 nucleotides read TGTGCCAGCAGCTCGGTGAGACAGAACACAGATACGCAGTATTTT. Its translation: CASSSVRQNTDTQYF. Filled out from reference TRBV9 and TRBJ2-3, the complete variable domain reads DSGVTQTPKHLITATGQRVTLRCSPRSGDLSVYWYQQSLDQGLQFLIQYYNGEERAKGNILERFSAQQFPDLHSELNLSSLELGDSALYFCASSSVRQNTDTQYFGPGTRLTVL.